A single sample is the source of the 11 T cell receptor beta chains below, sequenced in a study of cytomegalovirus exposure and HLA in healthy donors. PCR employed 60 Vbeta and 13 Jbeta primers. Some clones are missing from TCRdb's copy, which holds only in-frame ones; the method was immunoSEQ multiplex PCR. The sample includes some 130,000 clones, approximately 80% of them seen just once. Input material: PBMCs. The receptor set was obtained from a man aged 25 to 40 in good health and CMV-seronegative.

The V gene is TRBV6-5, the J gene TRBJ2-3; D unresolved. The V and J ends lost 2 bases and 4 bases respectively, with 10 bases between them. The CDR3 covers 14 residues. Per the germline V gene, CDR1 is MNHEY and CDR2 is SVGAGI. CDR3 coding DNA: TGTGCCAGCAGTTACGGCTCTAGTCCAGATACGCAGTATTTT. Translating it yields CASSYGSSPDTQYF.

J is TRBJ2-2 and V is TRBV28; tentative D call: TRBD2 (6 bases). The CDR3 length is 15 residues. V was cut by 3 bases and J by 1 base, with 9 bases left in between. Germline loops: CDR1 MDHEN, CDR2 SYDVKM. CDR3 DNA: TGTGCCAGCAGTTTCTTAGCGGTGAACACCGGGGAGCTGTTTTTT. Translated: CASSFLAVNTGELFF.

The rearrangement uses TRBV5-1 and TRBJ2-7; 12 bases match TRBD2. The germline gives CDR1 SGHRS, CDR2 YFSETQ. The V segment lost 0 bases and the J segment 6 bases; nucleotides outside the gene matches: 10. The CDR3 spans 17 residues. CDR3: CASSLALVASGRAEQYF. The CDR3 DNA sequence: TGCGCCAGCAGCTTGGCCCTAGTGGCTAGCGGGAGGGCCGAGCAGTACTTC.

CDR3: CASSQTAAYNSPLHF. CDR3 bases: TGTGCCAGCAGCCAAACAGCAGCCTATAATTCACCCCTCCACTTT. V gene TRBV4-2 combines with J gene TRBJ1-6; D is unresolved. Germline V gene data show CDR1 as LGHNA and CDR2 as YNFKEQ. With 2 bases removed from V and 2 bases from J, the gap between germline ends came to 7 bases. The CDR3 loop spans 15 amino acids.

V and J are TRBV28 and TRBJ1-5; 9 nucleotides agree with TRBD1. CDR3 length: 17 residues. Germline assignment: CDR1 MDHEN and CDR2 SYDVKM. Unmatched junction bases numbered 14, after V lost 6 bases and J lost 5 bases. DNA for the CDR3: TGTGCCAGCAGATCTAGAGCCGGGACAGGGAGAGATCAGCCCCAGCATTTT. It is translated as CASRSRAGTGRDQPQHF.

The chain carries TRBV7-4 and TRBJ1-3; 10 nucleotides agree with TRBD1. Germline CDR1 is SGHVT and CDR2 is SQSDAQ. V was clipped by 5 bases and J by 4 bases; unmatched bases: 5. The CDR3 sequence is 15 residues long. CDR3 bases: TGTGCCAGCAGCCAGGGGACAGGGGACGGAAACACCATATATTTT. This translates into CASSQGTGDGNTIYF.

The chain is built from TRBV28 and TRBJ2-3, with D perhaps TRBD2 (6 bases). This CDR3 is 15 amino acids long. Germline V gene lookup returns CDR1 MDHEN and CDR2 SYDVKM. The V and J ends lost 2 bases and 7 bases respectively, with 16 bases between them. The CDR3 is CASSLARGNKNTQYF. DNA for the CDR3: TGTGCCAGCAGTTTAGCACGGGGGAATAAGAATACGCAGTATTTT. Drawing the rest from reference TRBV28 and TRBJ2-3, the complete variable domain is DVKVTQSSRYLVKRTGEKVFLECVQDMDHENMFWYRQDPGLGLRLIYFSYDVKMKEKGDIPEGYSVSREKKERFSLILESASTNQTSMYLCASSLARGNKNTQYFGPGTRLTVL.

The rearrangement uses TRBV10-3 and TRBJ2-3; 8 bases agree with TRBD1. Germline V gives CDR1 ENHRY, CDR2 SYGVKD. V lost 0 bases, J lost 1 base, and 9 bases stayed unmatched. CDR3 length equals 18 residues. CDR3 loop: CAISESVVQGVRTDTQYF. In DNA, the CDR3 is TGTGCCATCAGTGAGTCGGTGGTACAGGGGGTCCGCACAGATACGCAGTATTTT.

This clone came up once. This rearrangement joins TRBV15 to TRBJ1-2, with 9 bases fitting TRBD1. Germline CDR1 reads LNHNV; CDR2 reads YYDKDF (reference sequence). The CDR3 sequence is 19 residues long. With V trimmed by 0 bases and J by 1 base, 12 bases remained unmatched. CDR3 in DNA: TGTGCCACCAGCAGAGATATATTGTCCGGGACAGGGATTAACTATGGCTACACCTTC. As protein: CATSRDILSGTGINYGYTF.

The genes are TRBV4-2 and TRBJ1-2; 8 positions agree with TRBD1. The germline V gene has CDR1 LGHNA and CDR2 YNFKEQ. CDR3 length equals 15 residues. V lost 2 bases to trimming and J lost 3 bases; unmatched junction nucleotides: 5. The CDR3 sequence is CASSQMTGDYYGYTF. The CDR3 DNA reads TGTGCCAGCAGCCAAATGACAGGGGACTACTATGGCTACACCTTC.

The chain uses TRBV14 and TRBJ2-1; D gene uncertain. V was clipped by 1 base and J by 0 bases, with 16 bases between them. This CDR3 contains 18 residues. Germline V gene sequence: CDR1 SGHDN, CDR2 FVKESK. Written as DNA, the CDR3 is TGTGCCAGCAGCCAAGGTCCCCCTACTTGGAGCTCCTACAATGAGCAGTTCTTC. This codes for CASSQGPPTWSSYNEQFF.